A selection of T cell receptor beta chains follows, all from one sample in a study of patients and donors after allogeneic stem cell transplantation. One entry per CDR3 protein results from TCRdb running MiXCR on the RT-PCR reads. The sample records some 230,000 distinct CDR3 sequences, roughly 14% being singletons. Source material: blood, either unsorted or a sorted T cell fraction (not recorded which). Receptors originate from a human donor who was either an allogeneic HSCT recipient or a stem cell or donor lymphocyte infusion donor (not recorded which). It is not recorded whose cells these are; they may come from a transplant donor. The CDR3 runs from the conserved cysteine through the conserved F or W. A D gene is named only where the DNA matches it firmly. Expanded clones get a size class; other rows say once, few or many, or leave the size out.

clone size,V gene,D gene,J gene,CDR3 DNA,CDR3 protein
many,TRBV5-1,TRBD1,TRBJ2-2,TGCGCCAGCAGCCGGGGACAGGCCGCGAACACCGGGGAGCTGTTTTTT,CASSRGQAANTGELFF
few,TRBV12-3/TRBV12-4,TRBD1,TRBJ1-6,TGTGCCAGCAGGCCAAGACCGGGACAGGGGGTTCATGGTAATTCACCCCTCCACTTT,CASRPRPGQGVHGNSPLHF
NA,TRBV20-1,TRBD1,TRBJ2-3,TGCAGTGCCCCAAAGGGGGCTACAGATACGCAGTATTTT,CSAPKGATDTQYF
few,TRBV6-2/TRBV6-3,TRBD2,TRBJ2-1,TGTGCCAGCACCGATGCTAGCGGGAGCTCCAATGAGCAGTTCTTC,CASTDASGSSNEQFF
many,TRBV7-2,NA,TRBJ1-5,TGTGCCAGCAGCCATAACAGCATGAGCAATCAGCCCCAGCATTTT,CASSHNSMSNQPQHF
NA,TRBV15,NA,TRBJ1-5,TGTGCCACCAGCAGAAATATAAGGACGGTCAGGAGCAATCAGCCCCAGCATTTT,CATSRNIRTVRSNQPQHF
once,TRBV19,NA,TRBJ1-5,TGTGCCAGTAGTTTTTGGGGGGACAATCAGCCCCAGCATTTT,CASSFWGDNQPQHF
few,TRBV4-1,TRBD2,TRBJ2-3,TGCGCCAGCAGCCAAGAGGGAGGCGGGGGGTACACAGATACGCAGTATTTT,CASSQEGGGGYTDTQYF
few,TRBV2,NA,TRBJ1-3,TGTGCCAGCAGGGTGGACAGCCCGTCTGGAAACACCATATATTTT,CASRVDSPSGNTIYF
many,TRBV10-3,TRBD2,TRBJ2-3,TGTGCCATCAGTGATGAGACTAGCGGCACAGATACGCAGTATTTT,CAISDETSGTDTQYF
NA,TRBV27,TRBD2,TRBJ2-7,TGTGCCAGCAGTTTTCTTCAAGCGGGGGGCCTCTACGAGCAGTACTTC,CASSFLQAGGLYEQYF
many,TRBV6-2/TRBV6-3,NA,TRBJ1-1,TGTGCCAGCAGGCACCAGCCGAACACTGAAGCTTTCTTT,CASRHQPNTEAFF
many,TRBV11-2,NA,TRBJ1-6,TGTGCCAGCAGCTTAATCAGGAGGCCCCTCCACTTT,CASSLIRRPLHF
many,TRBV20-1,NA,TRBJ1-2,TGCAGTGCTAGAGATTATCGGGGGGCGGGAGGCTACACCTTC,CSARDYRGAGGYTF
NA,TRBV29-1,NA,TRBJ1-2,TGCAGCGCCGAGGGCGGCAGTGGCTACACCTTC,CSAEGGSGYTF
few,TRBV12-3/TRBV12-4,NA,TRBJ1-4,TGTGCCAGCAGTCCCCCCGGCCTTAGGGAAAAACTGTTTTTT,CASSPPGLREKLFF
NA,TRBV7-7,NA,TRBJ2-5,TGTGCCAGCAGCTTAGGTCCGGGGGCGAAGGAGACCCAGTACTTC,CASSLGPGAKETQYF
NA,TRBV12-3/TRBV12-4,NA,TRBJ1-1,TGTGCCACTACTCTCGGCTCAGGGCTCAAAGGGGCTGAAGCTTTCTTT,CATTLGSGLKGAEAFF
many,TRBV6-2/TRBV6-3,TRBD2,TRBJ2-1,TGTGCCAGCAGGAATCCGGGGGGGCAAGCTAATGAGCAGTTCTTC,CASRNPGGQANEQFF
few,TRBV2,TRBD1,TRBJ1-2,TGTGCCAGCAGGGGGACAGAGATTAACTATGGCTACACCTTC,CASRGTEINYGYTF
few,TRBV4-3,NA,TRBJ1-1,TGCGCCAGCAGCCAAGATGGGGGGCGCGGAACTGAAGCTTTCTTT,CASSQDGGRGTEAFF
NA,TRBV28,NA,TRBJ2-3,TGTGCCAGCAGGGGGCCATTAGGCACAGATACGCAGTATTTT,CASRGPLGTDTQYF
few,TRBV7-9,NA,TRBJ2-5,TGTGCCAGCAGCCCCGGACACTTCGAGATTGAGACCCAGTACTTC,CASSPGHFEIETQYF
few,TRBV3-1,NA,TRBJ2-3,TGTGCCAGCAGCCAGATAGCGGACTGGGGCACAGATACGCAGTATTTT,CASSQIADWGTDTQYF
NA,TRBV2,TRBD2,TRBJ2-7,TGTGCCAGCAGTGGAGCGGGGGCTTGGGACGAGCAGTACTTC,CASSGAGAWDEQYF
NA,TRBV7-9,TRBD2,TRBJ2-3,TGTGCCAGCAGCCAAGCCGGGGGGGCAGATACGCAGTATTTT,CASSQAGGADTQYF
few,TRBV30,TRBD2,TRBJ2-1,TGTGCCTGGAGTACTAGCGGGGCCATCAACTTCTTC,CAWSTSGAINFF
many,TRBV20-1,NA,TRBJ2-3,TGCAGTGCTAGAAAGGGTGGCCGCACAGATACGCAGTATTTT,CSARKGGRTDTQYF
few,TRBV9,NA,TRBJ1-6,TGTGCCAGCAGCGTAGCGGGACATGAGGATTCACCCCTCCACTTT,CASSVAGHEDSPLHF